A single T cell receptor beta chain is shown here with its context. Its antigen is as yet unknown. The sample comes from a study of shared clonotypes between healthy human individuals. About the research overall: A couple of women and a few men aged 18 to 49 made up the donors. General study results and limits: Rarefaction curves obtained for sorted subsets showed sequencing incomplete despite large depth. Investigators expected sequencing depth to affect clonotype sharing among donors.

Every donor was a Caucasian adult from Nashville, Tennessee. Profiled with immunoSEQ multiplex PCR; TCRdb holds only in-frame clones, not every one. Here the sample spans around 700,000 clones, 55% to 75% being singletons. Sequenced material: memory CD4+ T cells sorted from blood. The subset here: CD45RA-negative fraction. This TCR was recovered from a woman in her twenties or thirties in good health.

The CDR3 sequence is CASRGGGVSNQPQHF. The DNA for the CDR3 is TGTGCCAGTAGGGGCGGGGGCGTTAGCAATCAGCCCCAGCATTTT. The chain recombines TRBV19 with TRBJ1-5, with a weak D call TRBD1 (6 bases). Looked up from germline, CDR1 is LNHDA and CDR2 is SQIVND (reference sequence). The V end lost 6 bases, the J end lost 0 bases, and 12 bases lay between the germline ends. The CDR3 length is 15 residues.